This is a list of T cell receptor beta chains from one sample in a study of shared clonotypes between healthy human individuals. The protocol was immunoSEQ multiplex PCR, while the TCRdb copy is restricted to in-frame clones and leaves out a portion. This sample yields a few million clones, of which more than 85% are seen a single time; about 0.39% belongs to the top ten. Sequencing was performed on naive CD4+ T cells from PBMCs. These receptors all come from a man aged 18 to 29 in good health. Some clones in this sample may be carry-over from other donors' samples. Both conserved end residues are part of each CDR3. The D gene is left open where the match is weak.

d_call	v_call	j_call	cdr3_aa
.	TRBV2	TRBJ2-7	CASRETSLGQYF
TRBD1	TRBV29-1	TRBJ1-1	CSVEDREGARPPEAFF
TRBD2	TRBV5-4	TRBJ2-7	CASSSWTRANEQYF
TRBD2	TRBV28	TRBJ2-4	CASSPSGDKNIQYF
TRBD1	TRBV27	TRBJ1-2	CASSTGAGYGYTF
.	TRBV19	TRBJ1-5	CASSIAPHQPQHF
.	TRBV6-5	TRBJ1-4	CASSYRSRGDEKLFF
.	TRBV11-1	TRBJ1-3	CASSLNGRIAGNTIYF
.	TRBV28	TRBJ2-7	CASSLYKQQLHEQYF
TRBD2	TRBV7-2	TRBJ2-1	CASSAGLARHNEQFF
TRBD1	TRBV28	TRBJ1-2	CASSSQGGSEWNYGYTF
TRBD2	TRBV7-8	TRBJ2-7	CASSLGLAGYSYEQYF